These 10 T cell receptor beta chains were all obtained from the same sample, sequenced in a study of T cells in Graves' hyperthyroidism and ophthalmopathy. Amplified regions were TCR beta CDR3 sequences from RNA transcripts. TCR CDR3 underwent first-round RT-PCR with the HTBI primer set. TCRdb reanalysed the multiplex PCR reads using MiXCR and keeps one entry per CDR3 protein. This table has fewer than 450,000 distinct CDR3 sequences, about a sixth appearing once. The sample taken for sequencing was blood. The receptors derive from a young woman with Graves' hyperthyroidism that later progressed to Graves' ophthalmopathy.

This clonotype was found a few times. The chain carries TRBV7-3 and TRBJ1-1, with D unresolved. The CDR3 totals 14 residues. Deletions cut 4 bases from V and 7 bases from J, with 16 bases between. Per the germline V gene, CDR1 is SGHTA and CDR2 is FQGTGA. CDR3 loop: CASSYKPNSGEAFF. The CDR3 coding sequence is TGTGCCAGCAGCTATAAGCCGAACAGTGGTGAAGCTTTCTTT.

This clonotype was counted many times. The V gene is TRBV19, the J gene TRBJ2-5, with D possibly TRBD2 on 6 matching bases. CDR3 size: 13 residues. Deletions cut 6 bases from V and 5 bases from J, with 13 bases between. Germline V gene lookup returns CDR1 LNHDA and CDR2 SQIVND (reference sequence). Written as DNA, the CDR3 is TGTGCCAGTAGCGGGAGAGGAGTGGAGACCCAGTACTTC. This codes for CASSGRGVETQYF.

Ten or more counts support this clonotype. The chain is built from TRBV12-3 or TRBV12-4 and TRBJ1-4, with D possibly matching TRBD1 (5 bases). V lost 2 bases and J 8 bases, leaving 12 bases between the germline ends. CDR3 length: 14 residues. The CDR3 here is CASSLPGISEKLFF. The CDR3 DNA reads TGTGCCAGCAGTTTACCAGGGATTTCCGAAAAACTGTTTTTT.

The chain carries TRBV15 and TRBJ1-1; D unresolved. Germline V gene lookup returns CDR1 LNHNV and CDR2 YYDKDF (reference sequence). V gave up 0 bases and J gave up 0 bases, with 8 bases separating them. This CDR3 comprises 15 residues. The CDR3 protein is CATSRDGQMNTEAFF. Written as DNA, the CDR3 is TGTGCCACCAGCAGAGATGGGCAGATGAACACTGAAGCTTTCTTT. Full variable domain (remainder filled in from reference TRBV15 and TRBJ1-1): DAMVIQNPRYQVTQFGKPVTLSCSQTLNHNVMYWYQQKSSQAPKLLFHYYDKDFNNEADTPDNFQSRRPNTSFCFLDIRSPGLGDTAMYLCATSRDGQMNTEAFFGQGTRLTVV.

This sequence joins TRBV11-2 and TRBJ2-7; D possibly corresponds to TRBD1 (5 bases). The CDR3 contains 19 residues. Trimming shortened V by 1 base and J by 1 base, and 23 bases separated the two germline ends. Germline V lookup: CDR1 SGHAT, CDR2 FQNNGV. The CDR3 region has the DNA TGTGCCAGCAGCTTAGTATTGTCAGGGTTCGCTTCCTATTCCTACGAGCAGTACTTC. This encodes CASSLVLSGFASYSYEQYF.

The V gene is TRBV9, the J gene TRBJ1-3; possibly TRBD1 for D (5 bases). Germline V lookup: CDR1 SGDLS, CDR2 YYNGEE. Trimming cost V 3 bases and J 0 bases, with 16 bases left between them. The length of the CDR3 is 17 residues. CDR3 region: CASSAGGGPFSGNTIYF. The CDR3 nucleotides are TGTGCCAGCAGCGCCGGGGGGGGTCCTTTCTCTGGAAACACCATATATTTT.

This clonotype was seen ten or more times. The chain is built from TRBV6-5 and TRBJ2-5; no reliable D call. The CDR3 loop spans 12 amino acids. Germline CDR1 reads MNHEY; CDR2 reads SVGAGI. The V gene lost 2 bases and the J gene lost 5 bases, with 6 bases spanning the gap. The CDR3 DNA sequence: TGTGCCAGCAGTTACGTTGGGGAGACCCAGTACTTC. Translating gives CASSYVGETQYF.

At least ten counts were recorded for this clonotype. The chain carries TRBV28 and TRBJ2-3; D not resolved. There are 13 residues in the CDR3. V lost 6 bases to trimming and J lost 3 bases, with 10 bases between them. Germline V gene data show CDR1 as MDHEN and CDR2 as SYDVKM. This chain's CDR3 is CASRTSRTDTQYF. The CDR3, as DNA: TGTGCCAGCAGAACCTCTAGGACAGATACGCAGTATTTT.

This clonotype was detected ten times or more. The CDR3 loop is CASSPFPGRDRTYEQYF. CDR3 sequence (DNA): TGTGCCAGCTCACCATTTCCAGGCCGGGACAGGACCTACGAGCAGTACTTC. The chain carries TRBV11-2 and TRBJ2-7, with TRBD1 matching over 8 bases. The CDR3 sequence is 17 residues long. CDR1 is SGHAT, CDR2 FQNNGV, per germline. V dropped 8 bases and J dropped 2; count of bases not matched to a gene: 17.

This clonotype has ten or more counts. The chain recombines TRBV18 with TRBJ2-7, with TRBD1 identical over 8 bases. The germline CDR1 and CDR2 sequences are KGHSH and LQKENI. The CDR3 covers 14 residues. V gave up 0 bases and J gave up 6 bases; unmatched junction bases: 4. CDR3 loop: CASSPPTGVLEQYF. In DNA, the CDR3 is TGTGCCAGCTCACCACCGACAGGGGTCCTCGAGCAGTACTTC.